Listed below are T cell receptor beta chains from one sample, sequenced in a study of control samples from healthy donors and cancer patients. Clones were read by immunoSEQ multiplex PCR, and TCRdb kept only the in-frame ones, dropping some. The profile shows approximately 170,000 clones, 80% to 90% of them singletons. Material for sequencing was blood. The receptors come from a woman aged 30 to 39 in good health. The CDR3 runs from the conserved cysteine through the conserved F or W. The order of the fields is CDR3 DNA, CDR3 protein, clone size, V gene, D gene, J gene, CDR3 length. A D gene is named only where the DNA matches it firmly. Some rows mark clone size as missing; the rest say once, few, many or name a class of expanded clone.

CDR3 DNA: TGTGCCTCGTACCGGGACACTACAGATACGCAGTATTTT
CDR3 protein: CASYRDTTDTQYF
clone size: NA
V gene: TRBV27
D gene: NA
J gene: TRBJ2-3
CDR3 length: 13

CDR3 DNA: TGTGCCAGTAGTATTCAAGGGGATCTAGCCAAAAACATTCAGTACTTC
CDR3 protein: CASSIQGDLAKNIQYF
clone size: NA
V gene: TRBV19
D gene: NA
J gene: TRBJ2-4
CDR3 length: 16

CDR3 DNA: TGTGCCAGCAGTAGGCACCCCCAGGGTCCTCAGCCCCAGCATTTT
CDR3 protein: CASSRHPQGPQPQHF
clone size: NA
V gene: TRBV6-4
D gene: NA
J gene: TRBJ1-5
CDR3 length: 15

CDR3 DNA: TGTGCCAGCAGCTACGGGGGGACCGAGCAGTACTTC
CDR3 protein: CASSYGGTEQYF
clone size: NA
V gene: TRBV3-1/TRBV3-2
D gene: TRBD2
J gene: TRBJ2-7
CDR3 length: 12

CDR3 DNA: TGTGCCAGCAGTGAACGATCAGGGAGGACTAATGAAAAACTGTTTTTT
CDR3 protein: CASSERSGRTNEKLFF
clone size: NA
V gene: TRBV2
D gene: NA
J gene: TRBJ1-4
CDR3 length: 16

CDR3 DNA: TGTGCCAGCACCTTGGACCCTTTCAATGAGCAGTTCTTC
CDR3 protein: CASTLDPFNEQFF
clone size: once
V gene: TRBV12-3/TRBV12-4
D gene: NA
J gene: TRBJ2-1
CDR3 length: 13

CDR3 DNA: TGCGCCAGCAGCCAAGAGGGCTGGGGGCAAGCTAACTATGGCTACACCTTC
CDR3 protein: CASSQEGWGQANYGYTF
clone size: NA
V gene: TRBV4-1
D gene: NA
J gene: TRBJ1-2
CDR3 length: 17

CDR3 DNA: TGTGCCAGCAGTTTCTCCCTTAGGGGGACAGGGGGCAAGAATGAGCAGTTCTTC
CDR3 protein: CASSFSLRGTGGKNEQFF
clone size: once
V gene: TRBV27
D gene: TRBD1
J gene: TRBJ2-1
CDR3 length: 18

CDR3 DNA: TGTGCCAGCAGTTACTCGTGGACAGACAATGAGCAGTTCTTC
CDR3 protein: CASSYSWTDNEQFF
clone size: NA
V gene: TRBV6-5
D gene: NA
J gene: TRBJ2-1
CDR3 length: 14

CDR3 DNA: TGCAGCGTTGTGTCCGGCGAGACCCAGTACTTC
CDR3 protein: CSVVSGETQYF
clone size: NA
V gene: TRBV29-1
D gene: NA
J gene: TRBJ2-5
CDR3 length: 11

CDR3 DNA: TGTGCCAGCAGTGAAGCAGCGGGAGGGCCAGATACGCAGTATTTT
CDR3 protein: CASSEAAGGPDTQYF
clone size: NA
V gene: TRBV6-1
D gene: TRBD2
J gene: TRBJ2-3
CDR3 length: 15

CDR3 DNA: TGTGCCAGCAGCCTAGACCTGACGCGGGGCTACACCTTC
CDR3 protein: CASSLDLTRGYTF
clone size: NA
V gene: TRBV5-8
D gene: NA
J gene: TRBJ1-2
CDR3 length: 13

CDR3 DNA: TGTGCCAGCAGCCGCCTCCTTAACAGGGGCGCCACCACTAACTATGGCTACACCTTC
CDR3 protein: CASSRLLNRGATTNYGYTF
clone size: NA
V gene: TRBV7-9
D gene: TRBD1
J gene: TRBJ1-2
CDR3 length: 19

CDR3 DNA: TGTGCCCAACACCAGGGGTGCGCCTATAATTCACCCCTCCACTTT
CDR3 protein: CAQHQGCAYNSPLHF
clone size: NA
V gene: TRBV30
D gene: NA
J gene: TRBJ1-6
CDR3 length: 15

CDR3 DNA: TGTGCCAGCAGCCAAGATGTGGCGGCTAGCGGGAGTCGGAATGAGCAGTTCTTC
CDR3 protein: CASSQDVAASGSRNEQFF
clone size: NA
V gene: TRBV4-2
D gene: TRBD2
J gene: TRBJ2-1
CDR3 length: 18

CDR3 DNA: TGTGCCACCAGTGATTCTTTATCGACCCAGTACTTC
CDR3 protein: CATSDSLSTQYF
clone size: NA
V gene: TRBV24-1
D gene: NA
J gene: TRBJ2-5
CDR3 length: 12

CDR3 DNA: TGTGCCAGCAGCGTCCAGGGGGATAGCACTGAAGCTTTCTTT
CDR3 protein: CASSVQGDSTEAFF
clone size: few
V gene: TRBV6-4
D gene: TRBD1
J gene: TRBJ1-1
CDR3 length: 14

CDR3 DNA: TGTGCCAGCAGCTCCGGGACAGGGTCCTACGAGCAGTACTTC
CDR3 protein: CASSSGTGSYEQYF
clone size: NA
V gene: TRBV5-4
D gene: TRBD1
J gene: TRBJ2-7
CDR3 length: 14

CDR3 DNA: TGTGCCAGCGGATTTAGCGGGAGCAGAGAGACCCAGTACTTC
CDR3 protein: CASGFSGSRETQYF
clone size: NA
V gene: TRBV5-6
D gene: TRBD2
J gene: TRBJ2-5
CDR3 length: 14

CDR3 DNA: TGCAGTGCTAGTGTCCCCAGGGACAATGAGCAGTTCTTC
CDR3 protein: CSASVPRDNEQFF
clone size: NA
V gene: TRBV20-1
D gene: NA
J gene: TRBJ2-1
CDR3 length: 13

CDR3 DNA: TGTGCCAGCAGCTTAGGACAGGGGAGCGGGGCCAACGTCCTGACTTTC
CDR3 protein: CASSLGQGSGANVLTF
clone size: NA
V gene: TRBV7-9
D gene: TRBD1
J gene: TRBJ2-6
CDR3 length: 16

CDR3 DNA: TGTGCCAGCAGTCAAAGGAATGAGCAGTTCTTC
CDR3 protein: CASSQRNEQFF
clone size: NA
V gene: TRBV6-2/TRBV6-3
D gene: NA
J gene: TRBJ2-1
CDR3 length: 11

CDR3 DNA: TGTGCCAGCAGTTACTCTTCGGGGAGCTATGGCTACACCTTC
CDR3 protein: CASSYSSGSYGYTF
clone size: NA
V gene: TRBV6-5
D gene: NA
J gene: TRBJ1-2
CDR3 length: 14

CDR3 DNA: TGCAGCGTTCGAGACGACGGAAAATATGGCTACACCTTC
CDR3 protein: CSVRDDGKYGYTF
clone size: NA
V gene: TRBV29-1
D gene: NA
J gene: TRBJ1-2
CDR3 length: 13

CDR3 DNA: TGTGCCAGCAGCCCTTTGGACAGAAGCACAGATACGCAGTATTTT
CDR3 protein: CASSPLDRSTDTQYF
clone size: NA
V gene: TRBV7-6
D gene: NA
J gene: TRBJ2-3
CDR3 length: 15

CDR3 DNA: TGTGCCAGCGCCGGCCTCGCGGGGGACAACACCATATATTTT
CDR3 protein: CASAGLAGDNTIYF
clone size: NA
V gene: TRBV9
D gene: NA
J gene: TRBJ1-3
CDR3 length: 14

CDR3 DNA: TGCGCCAGCAGCTTATCCAGGGGGGGAGATGAGCAGTACTTC
CDR3 protein: CASSLSRGGDEQYF
clone size: once
V gene: TRBV5-1
D gene: NA
J gene: TRBJ2-7
CDR3 length: 14

CDR3 DNA: TGTGCCAGCAGACAATTTGCGTCTAGCGGGCCCGAGACCCAGTACTTC
CDR3 protein: CASRQFASSGPETQYF
clone size: NA
V gene: TRBV7-9
D gene: TRBD2
J gene: TRBJ2-5
CDR3 length: 16

CDR3 DNA: TGTGCCAGCAGTTTAGACGGACAGGCCCCTGAAGCTTTCTTT
CDR3 protein: CASSLDGQAPEAFF
clone size: NA
V gene: TRBV28
D gene: TRBD1
J gene: TRBJ1-1
CDR3 length: 14

CDR3 DNA: TGCGCCAGCAGCTTGGGGTTGCAAAATTCACCCCTCCACTTT
CDR3 protein: CASSLGLQNSPLHF
clone size: NA
V gene: TRBV5-1
D gene: NA
J gene: TRBJ1-6
CDR3 length: 14

CDR3 DNA: TGTGCCAGCAGTTGGGGGACAGGGGGGAAGGAAAACACCATATATTTT
CDR3 protein: CASSWGTGGKENTIYF
clone size: once
V gene: TRBV28
D gene: TRBD1
J gene: TRBJ1-3
CDR3 length: 16

CDR3 DNA: TGTGCCAGTAGTGTCGGGGCAGGGGGTGGCCACAATGAGCAGTTCTTC
CDR3 protein: CASSVGAGGGHNEQFF
clone size: NA
V gene: TRBV19
D gene: TRBD1
J gene: TRBJ2-1
CDR3 length: 16

CDR3 DNA: TGTGCCACCAGCAGTATTGCGGGTAGGGGGAAACTGTTTTTT
CDR3 protein: CATSSIAGRGKLFF
clone size: NA
V gene: TRBV15
D gene: NA
J gene: TRBJ1-4
CDR3 length: 14

CDR3 DNA: TGTGCCAGTTCCAACGATTACAGGGTCGGCTACACCTTC
CDR3 protein: CASSNDYRVGYTF
clone size: NA
V gene: TRBV19
D gene: NA
J gene: TRBJ1-2
CDR3 length: 13

CDR3 DNA: TGCAGCGCTAGTCCCGGGACAGGGCGGACCTATGGCTACACCTTC
CDR3 protein: CSASPGTGRTYGYTF
clone size: NA
V gene: TRBV29-1
D gene: TRBD1
J gene: TRBJ1-2
CDR3 length: 15

CDR3 DNA: TGTGCCAGCACCCTCGGGACAGTTAACACTGAAGCTTTCTTT
CDR3 protein: CASTLGTVNTEAFF
clone size: NA
V gene: TRBV7-9
D gene: TRBD1
J gene: TRBJ1-1
CDR3 length: 14

CDR3 DNA: TGCAGTGCTAGTGGGCTCCTGAATGAGCAGTTCTTC
CDR3 protein: CSASGLLNEQFF
clone size: NA
V gene: TRBV20-1
D gene: NA
J gene: TRBJ2-1
CDR3 length: 12

CDR3 DNA: TGCGCCAGCGGAGACACCTCCCAACAAGAGACCCAGTACTTC
CDR3 protein: CASGDTSQQETQYF
clone size: NA
V gene: TRBV5-1
D gene: NA
J gene: TRBJ2-5
CDR3 length: 14

CDR3 DNA: TGTGCCACCAGTGATTCCCAGGGGAGCTCCTACAATGAGCAGTTCTTC
CDR3 protein: CATSDSQGSSYNEQFF
clone size: NA
V gene: TRBV24-1
D gene: NA
J gene: TRBJ2-1
CDR3 length: 16

CDR3 DNA: TGTGCCACCAGCGGGCAGGGAGTGGGCACTGAAGCTTTCTTT
CDR3 protein: CATSGQGVGTEAFF
clone size: NA
V gene: TRBV24-1
D gene: NA
J gene: TRBJ1-1
CDR3 length: 14

CDR3 DNA: TGTGCCAGCAGCGTAGGCAGGGCCAGCTACGAGCAGTACTTC
CDR3 protein: CASSVGRASYEQYF
clone size: NA
V gene: TRBV9
D gene: NA
J gene: TRBJ2-7
CDR3 length: 14

CDR3 DNA: TGTGCCACCAGTGGGGGGACAGGGAAATATCAGCCCCAGCATTTT
CDR3 protein: CATSGGTGKYQPQHF
clone size: NA
V gene: TRBV24-1
D gene: TRBD1
J gene: TRBJ1-5
CDR3 length: 15

CDR3 DNA: TGTGCCAGCAGCAAAAAGCCAGGGGATCAGCCCCAGCATTTT
CDR3 protein: CASSKKPGDQPQHF
clone size: NA
V gene: TRBV21-1
D gene: NA
J gene: TRBJ1-5
CDR3 length: 14

CDR3 DNA: TGTGCCAGCAGCCCGATCACCAATGATGAGCAGTTCTTC
CDR3 protein: CASSPITNDEQFF
clone size: once
V gene: TRBV3-1/TRBV3-2
D gene: NA
J gene: TRBJ2-1
CDR3 length: 13

CDR3 DNA: TGTGCCAGCCGACCGACAGTCCAAGAGACCCAGTACTTC
CDR3 protein: CASRPTVQETQYF
clone size: NA
V gene: TRBV2
D gene: NA
J gene: TRBJ2-5
CDR3 length: 13

CDR3 DNA: TGTGCCAGCAGTGAAAAAGGAGTAGAAACACCCGGCGGGGAGCTGTTTTTT
CDR3 protein: CASSEKGVETPGGELFF
clone size: NA
V gene: TRBV2
D gene: NA
J gene: TRBJ2-2
CDR3 length: 17

CDR3 DNA: TGTGCCACCGCCGCCCGGCGGGGGGCCAGCACAGATACGCAGTATTTT
CDR3 protein: CATAARRGASTDTQYF
clone size: few
V gene: TRBV3-1/TRBV3-2
D gene: TRBD2
J gene: TRBJ2-3
CDR3 length: 16

CDR3 DNA: TGTGCCAGCAGCCAAGATGGGACTAGCGGGACCCCGGGGAACAACATTCAGTACTTC
CDR3 protein: CASSQDGTSGTPGNNIQYF
clone size: NA
V gene: TRBV4-2
D gene: TRBD2
J gene: TRBJ2-4
CDR3 length: 19

CDR3 DNA: TGTGCCAGCAGTTTATGGGATAGCGTTATCGCCTACGAGCAGTACTTC
CDR3 protein: CASSLWDSVIAYEQYF
clone size: NA
V gene: TRBV28
D gene: NA
J gene: TRBJ2-7
CDR3 length: 16

CDR3 DNA: TGTGCCAGCAGCGCCCCGGCGCCGAGGGAGACCCAGTACTTC
CDR3 protein: CASSAPAPRETQYF
clone size: NA
V gene: TRBV7-9
D gene: NA
J gene: TRBJ2-5
CDR3 length: 14